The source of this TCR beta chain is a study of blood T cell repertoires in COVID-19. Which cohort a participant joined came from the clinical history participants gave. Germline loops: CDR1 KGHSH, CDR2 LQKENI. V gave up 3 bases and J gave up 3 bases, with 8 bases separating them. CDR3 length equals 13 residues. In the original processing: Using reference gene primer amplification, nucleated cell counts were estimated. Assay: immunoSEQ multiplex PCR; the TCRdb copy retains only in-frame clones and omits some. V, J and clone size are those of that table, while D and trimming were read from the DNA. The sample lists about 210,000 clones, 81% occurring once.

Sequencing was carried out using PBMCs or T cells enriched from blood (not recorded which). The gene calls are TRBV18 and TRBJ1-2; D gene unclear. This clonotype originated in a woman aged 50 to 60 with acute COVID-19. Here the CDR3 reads CASSPPNYYGYTF. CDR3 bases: TGTGCCAGCTCACCCCCCAACTACTATGGCTACACCTTC.